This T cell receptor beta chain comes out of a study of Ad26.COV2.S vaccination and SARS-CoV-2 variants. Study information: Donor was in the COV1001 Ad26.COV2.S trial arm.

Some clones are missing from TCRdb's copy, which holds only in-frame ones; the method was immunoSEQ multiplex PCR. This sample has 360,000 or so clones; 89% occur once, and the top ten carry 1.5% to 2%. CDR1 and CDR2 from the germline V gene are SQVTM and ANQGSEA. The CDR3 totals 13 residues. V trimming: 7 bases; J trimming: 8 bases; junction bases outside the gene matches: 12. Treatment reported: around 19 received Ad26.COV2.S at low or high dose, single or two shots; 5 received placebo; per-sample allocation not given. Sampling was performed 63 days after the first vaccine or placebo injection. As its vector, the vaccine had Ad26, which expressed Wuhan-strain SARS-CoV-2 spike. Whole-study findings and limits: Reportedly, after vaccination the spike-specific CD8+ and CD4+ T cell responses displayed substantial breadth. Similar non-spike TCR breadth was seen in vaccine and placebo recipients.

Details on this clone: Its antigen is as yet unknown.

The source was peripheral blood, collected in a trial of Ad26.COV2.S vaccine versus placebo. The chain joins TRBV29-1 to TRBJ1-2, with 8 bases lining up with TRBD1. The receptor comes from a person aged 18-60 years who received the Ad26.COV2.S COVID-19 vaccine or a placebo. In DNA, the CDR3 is TGCAGCGCCGAGCAGGGCAGGGGGCTCGGCTACACCTTC. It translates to CSAEQGRGLGYTF.